These T cell receptor beta chains were read from a single sample in a study of blood T cell repertoires in COVID-19. The assay was immunoSEQ multiplex PCR, and TCRdb's table has in-frame clones only and misses some. Of approximately 390,000 clones in the sample, roughly 86% were seen once. Material for sequencing was peripheral blood. These receptors were collected from a woman aged 55 to 70 with COVID-19, enrolled during active disease. Both conserved end residues are part of each CDR3. The D gene is left open where the match is weak. The size of a clone is reported for some rows only, either as once, few or many, or as a class for expanded clones.

j_call clone_size d_call v_call cdr3_aa cdr3_nt
TRBJ1-5 . . TRBV6-5 CASSYSSGVQPQHF TGTGCCAGCAGTTACTCGAGCGGGGTCCAGCCCCAGCATTTT
TRBJ2-1 . TRBD2 TRBV27 CASSFKFGTSGVNEQFF TGTGCCAGCAGTTTTAAGTTTGGGACTAGCGGGGTCAATGAGCAGTTCTTC
TRBJ1-1 . TRBD1 TRBV7-9 CASRTGQAQYEAFF TGTGCCAGCAGAACCGGACAGGCGCAGTATGAAGCTTTCTTT
TRBJ1-6 once TRBD1 TRBV28 CASSEGQWNSPLHF TGTGCCAGCAGTGAGGGACAGTGGAATTCACCCCTCCACTTT
TRBJ2-2 . . TRBV27 CASSSNSQGYAGELFF TGTGCCAGCAGTTCGAACTCACAGGGTTACGCCGGGGAGCTGTTTTTT
TRBJ2-5 . TRBD2 TRBV27 CASSLSGGTSGGTQYF TGTGCCAGCAGTTTATCGGGGGGGACTAGCGGTGGGACCCAGTACTTC
TRBJ1-4 . . TRBV5-4 CASSLPSGGNNEKLFF TGTGCCAGCAGTTTACCGTCGGGGGGAAACAATGAAAAACTGTTTTTT
TRBJ1-2 . TRBD1 TRBV28 CASSTLGTGYGYTF TGTGCCAGCAGTACCCTCGGGACAGGGTATGGCTACACCTTC
TRBJ2-3 . . TRBV2 CASSLQGQSTDTQYF TGTGCCAGCAGTTTACAGGGTCAATCCACAGATACGCAGTATTTT
TRBJ2-4 . TRBD1 TRBV5-1 CASSLEGTGENIQYF TGCGCCAGCAGCTTGGAAGGGACAGGGGAAAACATTCAGTACTTC
TRBJ1-6 once TRBD1 TRBV9 CASSARQGDNSPLHF TGTGCCAGCAGCGCGAGACAGGGGGATAATTCACCCCTCCACTTT
TRBJ2-3 . . TRBV19 CASSPESDTQYF TGTGCCAGTAGCCCCGAGTCCGATACGCAGTATTTT
TRBJ2-3 . . TRBV27 CATHTSTDTQYF TGTGCCACCCACACATCCACAGATACGCAGTATTTT
TRBJ2-5 . TRBD2 TRBV27 CASSLSSGGARTQYF TGTGCCAGCAGTTTATCTAGCGGGGGGGCCAGGACCCAGTACTTC
TRBJ2-7 . . TRBV7-2 CASSLGGTGGYEQYF TGTGCCAGCAGCTTAGGGGGGACTGGAGGCTACGAGCAGTACTTC
TRBJ1-2 . . TRBV19 CASSRSYGYTF TGTGCCAGTAGCCGGAGCTATGGCTACACCTTC
TRBJ1-6 . TRBD1 TRBV7-2 CASSFSGQGSSYNSPLHF TGTGCCAGCAGCTTTAGTGGACAGGGCAGCTCCTATAATTCACCCCTCCACTTT
TRBJ2-3 . . TRBV15 CATSRGSGPVGSTDTQYF TGTGCCACCAGCAGAGGAAGCGGACCGGTAGGAAGCACAGATACGCAGTATTTT
TRBJ2-1 . . TRBV5-1 CASSFLGTEQFF TGCGCCAGCAGCTTTTTAGGGACAGAGCAGTTCTTC
TRBJ1-2 . TRBD1 TRBV5-1 CASSSQGASGYTF TGCGCCAGCAGCTCCCAGGGGGCAAGTGGCTACACCTTC
TRBJ2-3 . . TRBV2 CASARTDNTDTQYF TGTGCCAGCGCTAGGACAGACAACACAGATACGCAGTATTTT